This is a list of T cell receptor beta chains from one sample in a study of shared clonotypes between healthy human individuals. Sequenced by immunoSEQ multiplex PCR; TCRdb stores in-frame clones only, minus some. The sample consists of under 1,100,000 clones, approximately 72% of them appearing once. Sequenced input: memory CD4+ T cells sorted from blood. These receptors all stem from a man younger than 30 in good health. The CDR3 runs from the conserved cysteine through the conserved F or W. D genes are given only for firm matches. Expanded clones get a size class; other rows say once, few or many, or leave the size out.

>13|medium-sized|TRBD1|TRBV19|TRBJ1-1
TGTGCCAGTAGTCACAGGGGGATCACTGAAGCTTTCTTT
CASSHRGITEAFF
>14|few|NA|TRBV6-1|TRBJ2-3
TGTGCCAGCAGTGAAGCCCCGTCAGGCAGGACGCAGTATTTT
CASSEAPSGRTQYF
>14|NA|TRBD1|TRBV14|TRBJ1-1
TGTGCCAGCAGCCAAGTTCAGGGGGATTCTGAAGCTTTCTTT
CASSQVQGDSEAFF
>13|few|NA|TRBV5-1|TRBJ1-1
TGCGCCAGCAGCCCGGACGGTAACACTGAAGCTTTCTTT
CASSPDGNTEAFF
>13|NA|TRBD1|TRBV29-1|TRBJ2-7
TGCAGCGTTGGAGGGGACAGGAAGAACGAGCAGTACTTC
CSVGGDRKNEQYF
>16|few|NA|TRBV30|TRBJ1-3
TGTGCCTGGAGTTCTGGACTCCTTAGCTCTGGAAACACCATATATTTT
CAWSSGLLSSGNTIYF
>12|NA|NA|TRBV7-9|TRBJ1-1
TGTGCCAGCAGCTTAGAAGGGGGGGAAGCTTTCTTT
CASSLEGGEAFF
>14|few|TRBD1|TRBV4-2|TRBJ2-2
TGTGCCAGCAGCCGCACAGGGGACACCGGGGAGCTGTTTTTT
CASSRTGDTGELFF
>15|NA|TRBD1|TRBV5-1|TRBJ1-1
TGCGCCAGCAGCCTCGACGGACAGGGGAACACTGAAGCTTTCTTT
CASSLDGQGNTEAFF
>15|NA|TRBD1|TRBV6-5|TRBJ1-3
TGTGCCAGCAGTACCGGGACAGTCTCTGGAAACACCATATATTTT
CASSTGTVSGNTIYF